This TCR beta chain comes out of a study of graft-versus-host responses after intestinal transplantation. Assay: immunoSEQ multiplex PCR; the TCRdb copy retains only in-frame clones and omits some. The table lists approximately 90,000 clones, under 95% of them singletons. The CDR3 totals 15 residues. The germline V gene encodes CDR1 SGDLS and CDR2 YYNGEE. V dropped 0 bases and J dropped 5; count of bases not matched to a gene: 3. A remark on this clone: What it recognizes is unknown.

The specimen was unstimulated CD8+ T cells sorted from spleen or lymph node cells, collected before intestinal transplant. This chain connects TRBV9 to TRBJ1-1, with 11 bases matching TRBD1. The sequence was collected from a human donor who received an intestinal transplant. As DNA, the CDR3 is TGTGCCAGCAGCGTAGGGACAGGGGGCGCGACTGAAGCTTTCTTT. This gives the protein CASSVGTGGATEAFF.